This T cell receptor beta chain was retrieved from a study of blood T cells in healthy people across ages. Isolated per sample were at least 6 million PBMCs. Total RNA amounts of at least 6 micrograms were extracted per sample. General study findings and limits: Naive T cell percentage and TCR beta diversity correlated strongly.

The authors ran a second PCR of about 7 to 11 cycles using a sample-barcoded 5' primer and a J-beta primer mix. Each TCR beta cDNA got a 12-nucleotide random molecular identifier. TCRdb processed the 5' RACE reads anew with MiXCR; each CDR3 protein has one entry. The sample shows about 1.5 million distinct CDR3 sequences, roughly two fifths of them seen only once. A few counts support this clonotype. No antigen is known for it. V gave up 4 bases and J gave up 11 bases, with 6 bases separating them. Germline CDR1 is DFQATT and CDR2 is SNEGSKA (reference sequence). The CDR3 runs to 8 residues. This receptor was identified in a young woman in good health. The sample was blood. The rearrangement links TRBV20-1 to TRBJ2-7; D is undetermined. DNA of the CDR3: TGCAGTGCTAATGGGGAGTACTTC. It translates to CSANGEYF.